Below, one T cell receptor (beta chain) is given with its context. The data stem from a study of shared clonotypes between healthy human individuals. The run depth of the assay was deep. The table came from immunoSEQ multiplex PCR; TCRdb's copy has only in-frame clones and leaves some out. This sample has over a million clones; about 96% occur once, and the top ten carry 1% to 1.5%. V was cut by 5 bases and J by 5 bases, with 10 bases left in between. CDR3 length: 13 residues. Per germline, CDR1 SGHTA and CDR2 FQGNSA. This clonotype was obtained from a man aged 25-45 years in good health. The chain recombines TRBV7-2 with TRBJ2-1, with D unresolved. Sample: naive CD4+ T cells sorted from blood. Subset given: CD45RA+ positively selected. This CDR3 reads CASSHPVNNEQFF. In nucleotides, the CDR3 is TGTGCCAGCAGCCATCCTGTTAACAATGAGCAGTTCTTC.